The present entry profiles one TCR beta chain with its context. The sample comes from a study of control samples from healthy donors and cancer patients. Profiling relied on immunoSEQ multiplex PCR, and the TCRdb table lists in-frame clones only, not all of them. The table shows under 85,000 clones, with 94% occurring only once. Trimming removed 2 bases from V and 0 bases from J, with 7 bases in between. Germline V gene lookup returns CDR1 MNHEY and CDR2 SVGAGI. The CDR3 runs to 14 residues. This receptor was identified in a woman in her thirties or forties in good health. The V and J genes are TRBV6-5 and TRBJ1-1; D remains ambiguous. Sequencing was carried out using blood. CDR3 nucleotide sequence: TGTGCCAGCAGTTACAGGGTGGTGAACACTGAAGCTTTCTTT. Its translation: CASSYRVVNTEAFF.